In this sample, the clone carrying this TCR beta chain turned up a few times. This sample was taken from a study of HIV-infected patients and healthy controls. V dropped 3 bases and J dropped 4 bases, with 9 bases sitting between them. The CDR3 runs 14 residues. Germline CDR1 reads SGHTA; CDR2 reads FQGNSA. TCRdb recomputed calls from the 5' RACE reads with MiXCR, one row per CDR3 protein. The sample holds around 20,000 distinct CDR3 sequences; roughly 19% are singletons and the top ten take around 34%. This TCR derives from a human donor in good health. Sequenced material: CD8+ T cells from blood. V usage is TRBV7-2 and J usage is TRBJ2-2; D is unresolved. CDR3 DNA sequence: TGTGCCAGCAGCTTGGGGTCGGCCACCGGGGAGCTGTTTTTT. Protein sequence: CASSLGSATGELFF.